This TCR beta chain came from a study of OX40 agonist ivuxolimab in advanced cancers. As for the study in general: Ivuxolimab was delivered to patients intravenously every 2 weeks at doses spanning 0.01 to 10 mg/kg.

Regarding the study as a whole: Compared with CD4+, CD8+ T cells on average had more expanded clones. It was also the case that some nonresponders had low normalized T-cell clonal expansion.

The V and J ends lost 1 base and 5 bases, in that order; junction bases with no gene match: 6. Germline CDR1 LGHNA, CDR2 YNFKEQ. CDR3 length equals 15 residues. As concerns this clone: As yet, its antigen is unknown.

Sequencing was performed with immunoSEQ multiplex PCR; in TCRdb, only in-frame clones are kept and a portion is missing. The sample records around 70,000 clones, around 88% being singletons. The chain combines TRBV4-2 with TRBJ2-7; 9 positions match TRBD2. Sequences were derived from CD4+ or CD8+ T cells sorted from blood, sampled in a trial of the OX40 agonist ivuxolimab. The TCR originated in an adult with an advanced solid tumor such as melanoma, head and neck, liver or kidney cancer. CDR3 nucleotide sequence: TGTGCCAGCAGCCAAGGAAATAGCGGGAGAAACGAGCAGTACTTC. Protein product: CASSQGNSGRNEQYF.